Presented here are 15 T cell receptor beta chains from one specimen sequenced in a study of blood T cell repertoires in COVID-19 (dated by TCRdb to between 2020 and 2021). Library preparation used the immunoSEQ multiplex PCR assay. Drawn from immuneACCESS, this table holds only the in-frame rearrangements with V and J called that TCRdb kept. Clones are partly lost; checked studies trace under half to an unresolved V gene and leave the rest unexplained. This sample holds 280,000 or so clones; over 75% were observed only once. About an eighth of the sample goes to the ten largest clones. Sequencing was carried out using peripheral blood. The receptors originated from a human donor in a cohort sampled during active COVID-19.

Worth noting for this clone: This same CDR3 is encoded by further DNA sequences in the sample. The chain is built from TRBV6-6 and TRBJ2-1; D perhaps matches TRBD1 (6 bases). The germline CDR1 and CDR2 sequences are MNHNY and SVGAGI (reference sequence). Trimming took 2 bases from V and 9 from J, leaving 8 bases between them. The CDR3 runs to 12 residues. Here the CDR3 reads CASSYGGSEQFF. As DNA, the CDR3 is TGTGCCAGCAGTTACGGGGGCAGTGAGCAGTTCTTC.

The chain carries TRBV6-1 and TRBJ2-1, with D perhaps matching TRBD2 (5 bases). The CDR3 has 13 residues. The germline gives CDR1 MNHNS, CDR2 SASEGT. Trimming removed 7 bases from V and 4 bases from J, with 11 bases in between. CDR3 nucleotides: TGTGCCAGCAAAGGCGGACTGTACAATGAGCAGTTCTTC. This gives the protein CASKGGLYNEQFF.

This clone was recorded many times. CDR3 in DNA: TGTGCCAGCAGCCGTATATCTAGCGGGAAATCCTACAATGAGCAGTTCTTC. Residues: CASSRISSGKSYNEQFF. The chain carries TRBV5-4 and TRBJ2-1, with 9 bases lining up with TRBD2. CDR3 length: 17 amino acids. CDR1 and CDR2 (germline): SGHNT, YYREEE (reference sequence). J lost 1 base, V lost 4 bases, and 9 bases had no gene match.

This CDR3 is CASSLVEAGGSIMEYNEQFF. The CDR3, as DNA: TGTGCCAGCAGCTTAGTAGAGGCTGGCGGGAGTATTATGGAATACAATGAGCAGTTCTTC. The V gene is TRBV7-6, the J gene TRBJ2-1, with 7 positions matching TRBD2. CDR1 SGHVS and CDR2 FNYEAQ come from the germline V gene. V was pared by 1 base and J by 4 bases, with 19 bases of the junction left unmatched. The CDR3 contains 20 residues. Drawing the rest from reference TRBV7-6 and TRBJ2-1, the complete variable domain is GAGVSQSPRYKVTKRGQDVALRCDPISGHVSLYWYRQALGQGPEFLTYFNYEAQQDKSGLPNDRFSAERPEGSISTLTIQRTEQRDSAMYRCASSLVEAGGSIMEYNEQFFGPGTRLTVL.

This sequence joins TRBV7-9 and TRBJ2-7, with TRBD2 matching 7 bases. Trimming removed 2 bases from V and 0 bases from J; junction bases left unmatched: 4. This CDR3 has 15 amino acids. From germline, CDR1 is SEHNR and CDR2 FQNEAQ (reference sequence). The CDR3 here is CASSLWGGDSYEQYF. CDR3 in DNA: TGTGCCAGCAGCTTATGGGGAGGGGACTCCTACGAGCAGTACTTC. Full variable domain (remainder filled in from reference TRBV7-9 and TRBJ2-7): DTGVSQNPRHKITKRGQNVTFRCDPISEHNRLYWYRQTLGQGPEFLTYFQNEAQLEKSRLLSDRFSAERPKGSFSTLEIQRTEQGDSAMYLCASSLWGGDSYEQYFGPGTRLTVT.

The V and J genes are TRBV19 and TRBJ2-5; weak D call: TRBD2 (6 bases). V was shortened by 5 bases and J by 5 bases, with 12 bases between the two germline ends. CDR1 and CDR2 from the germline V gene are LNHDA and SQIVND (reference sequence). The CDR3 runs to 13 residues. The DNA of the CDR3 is TGTGCCAGTAGTCTCGGGACTTCGGAGACCCAGTACTTC. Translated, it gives CASSLGTSETQYF.

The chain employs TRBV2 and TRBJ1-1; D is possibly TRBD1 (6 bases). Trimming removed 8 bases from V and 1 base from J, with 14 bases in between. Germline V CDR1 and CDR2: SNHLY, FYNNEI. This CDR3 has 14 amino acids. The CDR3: CASSGGRANTEAFF. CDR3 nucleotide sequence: TGTGCCAGCTCGGGGGGCAGGGCGAACACTGAAGCTTTCTTT.

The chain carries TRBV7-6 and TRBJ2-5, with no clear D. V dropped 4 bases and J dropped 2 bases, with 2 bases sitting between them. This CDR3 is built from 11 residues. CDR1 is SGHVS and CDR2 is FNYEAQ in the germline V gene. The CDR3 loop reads CASSSQETQYF. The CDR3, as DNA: TGTGCCAGCAGCTCGCAAGAGACCCAGTACTTC.

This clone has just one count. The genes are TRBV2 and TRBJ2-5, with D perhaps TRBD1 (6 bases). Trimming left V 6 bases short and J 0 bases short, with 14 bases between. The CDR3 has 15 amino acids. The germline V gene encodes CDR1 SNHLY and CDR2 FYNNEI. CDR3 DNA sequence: TGTGCCAGCAGCCGGGACAACCAGTACCAAGAGACCCAGTACTTC. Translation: CASSRDNQYQETQYF. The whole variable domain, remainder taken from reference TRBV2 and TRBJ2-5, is EPEVTQTPSHQVTQMGQEVILRCVPISNHLYFYWYRQILGQKVEFLVSFYNNEISEKSEIFDDQFSVERPDGSNFTLKIRSTKLEDSAMYFCASSRDNQYQETQYFGPGTRLLVL.

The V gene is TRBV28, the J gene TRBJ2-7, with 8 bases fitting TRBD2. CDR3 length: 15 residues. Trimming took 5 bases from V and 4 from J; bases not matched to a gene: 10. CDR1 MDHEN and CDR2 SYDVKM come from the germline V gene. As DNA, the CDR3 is TGTGCCAGCAGTCCCCGGGGGGGAGTTAGTTACGAGCAGTACTTC. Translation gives CASSPRGGVSYEQYF.

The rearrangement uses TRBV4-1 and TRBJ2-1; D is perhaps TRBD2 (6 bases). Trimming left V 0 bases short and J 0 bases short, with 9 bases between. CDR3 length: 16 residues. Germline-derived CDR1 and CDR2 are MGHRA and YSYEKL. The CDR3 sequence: CASSQDPSASYNEQFF. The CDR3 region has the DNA TGCGCCAGCAGCCAAGATCCTAGCGCCTCCTACAATGAGCAGTTCTTC.

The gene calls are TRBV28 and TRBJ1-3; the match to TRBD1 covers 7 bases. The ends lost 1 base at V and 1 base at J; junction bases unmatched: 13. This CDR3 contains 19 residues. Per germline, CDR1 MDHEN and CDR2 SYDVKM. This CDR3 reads CASSLFRQGFSISGNTIYF. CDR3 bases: TGTGCCAGCAGTTTATTCCGACAGGGTTTCTCGATTTCTGGAAACACCATATATTTT.

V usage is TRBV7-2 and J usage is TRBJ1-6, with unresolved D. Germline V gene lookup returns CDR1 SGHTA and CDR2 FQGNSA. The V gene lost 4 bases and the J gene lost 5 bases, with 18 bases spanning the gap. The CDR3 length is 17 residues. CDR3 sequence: CASSSTALQQNNSPLHF. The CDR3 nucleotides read TGTGCCAGCAGCTCCACCGCTCTACAGCAGAATAATTCACCCCTCCACTTT.

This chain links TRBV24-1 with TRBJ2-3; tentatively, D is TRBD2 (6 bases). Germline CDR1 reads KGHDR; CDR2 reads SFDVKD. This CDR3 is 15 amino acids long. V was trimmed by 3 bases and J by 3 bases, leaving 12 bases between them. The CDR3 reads CATSDPTSTTDTQYF. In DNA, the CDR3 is TGTGCCACCAGTGATCCGACTAGTACTACAGATACGCAGTATTTT.

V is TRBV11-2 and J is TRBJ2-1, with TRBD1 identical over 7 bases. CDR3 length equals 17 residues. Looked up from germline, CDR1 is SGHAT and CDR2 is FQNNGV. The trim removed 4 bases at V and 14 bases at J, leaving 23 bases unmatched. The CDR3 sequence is CASSSLVGAFSRDSKFF. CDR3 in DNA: TGTGCCAGCAGCTCCCTGGTCGGAGCGTTCTCCCGGGACAGTAAGTTCTTC.